Following are 18 T cell receptor beta chains from one sample sequenced in a study of T cell clonotyping in hematopoietic cell transplantation. Profiling relied on immunoSEQ multiplex PCR, and the TCRdb table lists in-frame clones only, not all of them. The table lists approximately 75,000 clones, roughly 93% of them singletons. Input material: peripheral blood mononuclear cells. The receptors here all came from a man aged 45-65 years in good health. Some clones in this sample may be carry-over from other donors' samples.

The chain couples TRBV2 to TRBJ2-2, with D perhaps given as TRBD1 or TRBD2 (6 bases each). Germline values: CDR1 SNHLY, CDR2 FYNNEI. Trimming removed 8 bases at V and 2 bases at J, with 9 bases between. This CDR3 comprises 13 residues. DNA of the CDR3: TGTGCCAGCGAGGGGGGAAACACCGGGGAGCTGTTTTTT. Amino acids: CASEGGNTGELFF. The whole variable domain, filled in from reference TRBV2 and TRBJ2-2, reads EPEVTQTPSHQVTQMGQEVILRCVPISNHLYFYWYRQILGQKVEFLVSFYNNEISEKSEIFDDQFSVERPDGSNFTLKIRSTKLEDSAMYFCASEGGNTGELFFGEGSRLTVL.

In DNA form, the CDR3 reads TGTGCCAGCAGTTACTCGAGACAGGGGAACACTGAAGCTTTCTTT. Protein: CASSYSRQGNTEAFF. This chain connects TRBV6-5 to TRBJ1-1, with TRBD1 matching over 7 bases. V was pared by 0 bases and J by 1 base, with 2 bases of the junction left unmatched. CDR1 is MNHEY and CDR2 is SVGAGI in the germline V gene. This CDR3 is built from 15 residues.

V usage is TRBV6-1 and J usage is TRBJ1-1; D is uncertain. Deletions cut 8 bases from V and 4 bases from J, with 8 bases between. The germline V gene encodes CDR1 MNHNS and CDR2 SASEGT. There are 11 residues in the CDR3. CDR3 region: CASGFATEAFF. Written as DNA, the CDR3 is TGTGCCAGCGGATTTGCCACTGAAGCTTTCTTT.

The gene calls are TRBV10-3 and TRBJ2-3; TRBD1 matches 9 bases. CDR1 and CDR2 (germline): ENHRY, SYGVKD. This CDR3 has 12 amino acids. The V segment lost 6 bases and the J segment 10 bases; nucleotides outside the gene matches: 5. CDR3 DNA sequence: TGTGCCATCAGGGGACAGGGCAGTCCGCAGTATTTT. It encodes CAIRGQGSPQYF.

The chain is built from TRBV2 and TRBJ2-2; the D is unclear. This CDR3 is built from 15 residues. The germline V gene has CDR1 SNHLY and CDR2 FYNNEI. V was pared by 3 bases and J by 4 bases, with 12 bases between. The CDR3: CASSDVTGGTGELFF. CDR3 coding DNA: TGTGCCAGCAGTGATGTTACCGGCGGCACCGGGGAGCTGTTTTTT.

There are a few counts of this clone. J is TRBJ2-3 and V is TRBV2; D ambiguous. The CDR3 spans 14 residues. The V gene lost 3 bases and the J gene lost 4 bases, with 11 bases spanning the gap. CDR1 is SNHLY, CDR2 FYNNEI, per germline. Here the CDR3 reads CASSDVIVADTQYF. The CDR3 bases are TGTGCCAGCAGTGACGTGATTGTCGCAGATACGCAGTATTTT.

The rearrangement links TRBV7-8 to TRBJ2-3, with TRBD2 matching over 8 bases. The CDR3 sequence is 17 residues long. Looked up from germline, CDR1 is SGHVS and CDR2 is FQNEAQ. The junction had 10 bases not matched to a gene; V was cut back by 5 bases and J by 0 bases. The CDR3 bases are TGTGCCAGCAGCCGATTCTTAGCGGGGTCTAGCACAGATACGCAGTATTTT. Translated: CASSRFLAGSSTDTQYF.

The chain has TRBV5-6 and TRBJ2-2; D possibly corresponds to TRBD1 (5 bases). The CDR3 length is 13 residues. Between the trimmed V and J ends, which lost 4 bases and 7 bases, there was a span of 11 bases. Germline V lookup: CDR1 SGHDT, CDR2 YYEEEE. The CDR3 DNA is TGTGCCAGCAGCGTCCCAGGGTACGGGGAGCTGTTTTTT. Translating it yields CASSVPGYGELFF.

V and J are TRBV5-5 and TRBJ2-3; 8 bases are shared with TRBD2. V lost 4 bases and J lost 3; bases outside the gene matches: 10. The length of the CDR3 is 16 residues. Germline V gives CDR1 SGHKS, CDR2 YYEKEE (reference sequence). The CDR3 sequence is CASSVDPGRVTDTQYF. The CDR3, as DNA: TGTGCCAGCAGCGTCGATCCCGGGAGGGTGACAGATACGCAGTATTTT.

The chain is built from TRBV28 and TRBJ2-1; D perhaps matches TRBD1 (6 bases). The CDR3 has 16 residues. The germline CDR1 and CDR2 sequences are MDHEN and SYDVKM. V shed 2 bases and J shed 0 bases, with 11 bases lying between them. CDR3 sequence reads: CASSLITGSSYNEQFF. The CDR3 region has the DNA TGTGCCAGCAGTTTAATTACAGGGAGCTCCTACAATGAGCAGTTCTTC.

The chain links TRBV29-1 to TRBJ1-2; D is unresolved. V gave up 5 bases and J gave up 8 bases, with 12 bases separating them. The CDR3 covers 11 residues. Looked up from germline, CDR1 is SQVTM and CDR2 is ANQGSEA. CDR3 sequence reads: CSVSDERGYTF. In nucleotides, the CDR3 is TGCAGCGTTTCTGACGAGCGGGGCTACACCTTC.

The rearrangement links TRBV4-2 to TRBJ2-7, with D tentatively TRBD1 (6 bases). Per germline, CDR1 LGHNA and CDR2 YNFKEQ. The V gene lost 5 bases and the J gene lost 2 bases, with 13 bases spanning the gap. The CDR3 has 14 amino acids. The CDR3 spells CASSTTTGTYEQYF. Written as DNA, the CDR3 is TGTGCCAGCAGCACAACGACAGGAACCTACGAGCAGTACTTC.

The CDR3 DNA follows: TGCAGCGCCGGTGGGGGGGACACAGATACGCAGTATTTT. This codes for CSAGGGDTDTQYF. The chain recombines TRBV29-1 with TRBJ2-3; TRBD2 matches 7 bases. CDR3 length equals 13 residues. Germline loops: CDR1 SQVTM, CDR2 ANQGSEA. J was trimmed by 2 bases and V by 7 bases; bases with no gene match: 6.

Here the CDR3 DNA reads TGTGCCAGCAGTTCAAGGGGACAGGGCTACGAGCAGTACTTC. It is translated as CASSSRGQGYEQYF. The gene calls are TRBV27 and TRBJ2-7, with 9 bases matching TRBD1. With 4 bases clipped from V and 3 bases from J, the junction kept 4 bases outside the gene matches. This CDR3 comprises 14 residues. CDR1 and CDR2 (germline): MNHEY, SMNVEV (reference sequence).

The V call is TRBV6-5, the J call TRBJ2-1; 8 bases map to TRBD2. The germline CDR1 and CDR2 sequences are MNHEY and SVGAGI. V was clipped by 7 bases and J by 5 bases; unmatched bases: 10. The CDR3 sequence is 15 residues long. The CDR3 bases are TGTGCCAGCACCGATGGACTAGCCGCTAACAATGAGCAGTTCTTC. This codes for CASTDGLAANNEQFF.

The CDR3 DNA reads as TGTGCCTGGAGTGTCGGTCTCCCGGGACACTTCTACGAGCAGTACTTC. It is translated as CAWSVGLPGHFYEQYF. The chain joins TRBV30 to TRBJ2-7; TRBD1 might be the D (6 bases). Trimming stripped 0 bases from V and 3 bases from J, with 18 bases between. Germline CDR1 GTSNPN, CDR2 SVGIG (reference sequence). There are 16 residues in the CDR3.

This chain connects TRBV25-1 to TRBJ1-2, with a tentative D call TRBD1 (6 bases). Germline V gives CDR1 MGHDK, CDR2 SYGVNS. This CDR3 comprises 15 residues. The V and J ends lost 2 bases and 7 bases respectively, with 17 bases between them. Written as DNA, the CDR3 is TGTGCCAGCAGTGAAATCGCAGGGGACGTCCGTGGCTACACCTTC. Amino acid sequence: CASSEIAGDVRGYTF.

V is TRBV7-2 and J is TRBJ1-1; D call uncertain. The CDR3 is 14 amino acids. The V end lost 1 base, the J end lost 0 bases, and 6 bases lay between the germline ends. Per germline, CDR1 SGHTA and CDR2 FQGNSA. CDR3 amino acids: CASSLEGLNTEAFF. In DNA form, the CDR3 reads TGTGCCAGCAGCTTAGAAGGTTTGAACACTGAAGCTTTCTTT. Full variable domain (remainder filled in from reference TRBV7-2 and TRBJ1-1): GAGVSQSPSNKVTEKGKDVELRCDPISGHTALYWYRQSLGQGLEFLIYFQGNSAPDKSGLPSDRFSAERTGGSVSTLTIQRTQQEDSAVYLCASSLEGLNTEAFFGQGTRLTVV.